The source of this T cell receptor beta chain is a study of T cells in Graves' hyperthyroidism and ophthalmopathy (dated by TCRdb to about 2019). A note on the overall study: Peripheral blood was sampled at the time of initial diagnosis, prior to any treatment. To identify TCR V-J signatures that set the groups apart, the researchers used a discovery cohort of more than 95 patients, made up of 40 to 45 with Graves' ophthalmopathy and approximately 57 with stable Graves' hyperthyroidism. Whether ophthalmopathy could be predicted prospectively was tested in an independent validation cohort made up of 18 hyperthyroidism patients plus 17 patients who later progressed to ophthalmopathy. The 75 to 100 discovery patients were randomly split 7:3 into training and test sets. The study also compared thyroid tissue and blood T-cell repertoires from 5 to 7 Graves' hyperthyroidism patients. Following sampling, methimazole starting at 30 mg daily was given to hyperthyroidism patients, and high-dose intravenous methylprednisolone was given to ophthalmopathy patients. According to the paper, TCR Vbeta CDR3 sequencing was carried out on about 140 peripheral blood samples, which came from approximately 41 ophthalmopathy, about 75 hyperthyroidism and roughly 17 progressor patients.

The TCR beta CDR3 regions were amplified from RNA transcripts. The TCR CDR3 was subjected to a first round of RT-PCR using the HTBI primer set and the Qiagen OneStep RT-PCR kit. Libraries were constructed in a second round of multiplex PCR, after which size selection and purification were performed. Libraries were sequenced paired-end with 100 bp reads on an Illumina HiSeq2000. The study's processing was this. SOAPnuke was used to process the raw data, throwing out any read that contained adapters or uncalled bases, had a mean Phred below 15, or lacked an exact constant-primer or identifier match. High-quality paired reads were merged using COPE v1.2.5, and each unique nucleotide sequence was defined as a clonotype. Clonotypes were aligned to IMGT TRBV, TRBD and TRBJ reference segments using MiTCR v1.1. Only V-J combinations with frequency above 0.0001, covering 99.2% of repertoires, were analysed. The TCS score was defined as the ratio of F50 (clonal expansion) to E x V (chaos), calculated using BLOSUM62-based TCRdist between CDR3 peptides within each V-J. Welch's t-statistics and random forest reduced 500 to 650 V-J features to fewer than 15, which were used in a naive Bayes classifier (R e1071). Starting from the raw public reads, TCRdb applied fastp trimming at Q25, assembled clones with MiXCR and retained in-frame beta chains. Rows merge per CDR3 protein into single entries with the most common DNA and genes. TCRdb assigned the V and J calls; the authors' analysis was not used. Across this sample there are a few hundred thousand distinct CDR3 sequences, with 14% to 15% seen only once. The ten biggest clones cover 32% of the sample.

Stable Graves' hyperthyroidism was defined as the absence of progression to ophthalmopathy over 18 months of follow-up. Hyperthyroidism patients were newly diagnosed, with disease duration under 2 months, and aged 18 to 65 years. Patients with uncontrolled infections, other autoimmune diseases, pregnancy or lactation were excluded. Diagnoses were established on the basis of clinical symptoms, serum thyroxine and TRAb, thyroid ultrasound, and orbital computed tomography. Ficoll-Paque density gradient centrifugation was used to isolate PBMCs from about 10 ml of fresh peripheral blood. Total RNA was extracted with Trizol reagent, and quality was checked on an Agilent 2100 Bioanalyzer. General findings and caveats noted by the study authors: Blood samples also contained most of the expanded thyroid clonotypes (frequency above 0.001), which suggests that blood repertoires may reflect thyroid immune responses. In validation, the model predicted progression to ophthalmopathy a median of roughly six months before onset, with roughly 71% sensitivity and nearly 75% specificity. Sample size was not statistically predetermined, and blinding of investigators to group allocation was not performed. Ophthalmopathy was separated from stable hyperthyroidism by a 13 V-J signature model, with 85% to 90% sensitivity and about 81% specificity obtained in cross-validation and 80%/75% obtained in testing.

On this clonotype itself: It lacks a known antigen. No quality values exist for individual bases; no much larger clone is one base distant.

Unmatched junction bases come to 9, with V trimmed by 4 bases and J by 4 bases. The CDR3 spans 15 residues, from the cysteine through the phenylalanine. Only the CDR3 region is kept as DNA, spanning 45 bases read in frame from base 1. CDR1 and CDR2, per the germline V gene (reference sequence), are GTSNPN and SVGIG. The sequencing sample was made of blood. The sequence was obtained from a woman in her twenties or thirties with Graves' hyperthyroidism. The chain is assembled from TRBV30 and TRBJ1-2; 10 central bases correspond to TRBD1. The CDR3 protein is CAWNDPRQGAYGYTF. The nucleotide sequence reads as follows: TGTGCCTGGAACGACCCCCGACAGGGGGCCTATGGCTACACCTTC.